This entry describes one T cell receptor (beta chain). V lost 3 bases to trimming and J lost 2 bases, with 3 bases between them. Germline-derived CDR1 and CDR2 are SGHDT and YYEEEE. CDR3 length equals 11 residues. The data were obtained in a study of Ad26.COV2.S vaccination and SARS-CoV-2 variants. Treatment of the sample: around 19 received Ad26.COV2.S at low or high dose, single or two shots; about 5 received placebo; per-sample allocation not given. All samples were drawn on day 63, counting from the first vaccine or placebo injection. The protocol was immunoSEQ multiplex PCR, while the TCRdb copy is restricted to in-frame clones and leaves out a portion. The repertoire has about 350,000 clones, 86% of them found once; the top ten carry roughly a tenth.

This clonotype originated in a person aged 18-60 years who received the Ad26.COV2.S COVID-19 vaccine or a placebo. The specimen was peripheral blood, collected in a trial of Ad26.COV2.S vaccine versus placebo. The chain uses TRBV5-6 and TRBJ2-7; no firm D call. The CDR3 sequence: CASSSPYEQYF. The DNA of the CDR3 is TGTGCCAGCAGCTCCCCCTACGAGCAGTACTTC.